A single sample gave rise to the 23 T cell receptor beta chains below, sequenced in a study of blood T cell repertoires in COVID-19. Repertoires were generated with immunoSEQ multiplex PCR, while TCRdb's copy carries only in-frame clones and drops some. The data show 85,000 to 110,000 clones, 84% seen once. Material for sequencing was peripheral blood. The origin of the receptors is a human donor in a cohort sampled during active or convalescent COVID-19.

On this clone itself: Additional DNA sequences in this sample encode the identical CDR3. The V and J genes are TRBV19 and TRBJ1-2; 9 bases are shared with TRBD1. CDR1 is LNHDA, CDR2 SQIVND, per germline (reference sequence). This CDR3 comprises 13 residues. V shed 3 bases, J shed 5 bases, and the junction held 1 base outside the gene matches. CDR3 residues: CASSIDRGYGYTF. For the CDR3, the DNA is TGTGCCAGTAGTATCGACAGGGGGTATGGCTACACCTTC.

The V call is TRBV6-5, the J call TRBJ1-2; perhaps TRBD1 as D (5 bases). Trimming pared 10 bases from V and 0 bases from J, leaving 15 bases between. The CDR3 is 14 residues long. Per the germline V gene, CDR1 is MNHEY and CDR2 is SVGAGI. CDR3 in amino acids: CATLQAPSNYGYTF. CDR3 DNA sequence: TGTGCCACCCTACAGGCCCCCTCTAACTATGGCTACACCTTC.

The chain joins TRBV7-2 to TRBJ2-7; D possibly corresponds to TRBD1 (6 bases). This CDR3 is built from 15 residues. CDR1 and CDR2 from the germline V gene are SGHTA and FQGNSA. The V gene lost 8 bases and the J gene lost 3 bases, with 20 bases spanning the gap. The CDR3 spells CASVAQQGSGYEQYF. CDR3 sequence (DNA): TGTGCCAGCGTAGCGCAACAGGGAAGCGGCTACGAGCAGTACTTC.

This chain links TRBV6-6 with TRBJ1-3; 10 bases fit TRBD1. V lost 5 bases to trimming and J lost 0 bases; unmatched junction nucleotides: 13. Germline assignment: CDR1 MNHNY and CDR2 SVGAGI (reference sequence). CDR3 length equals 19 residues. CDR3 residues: CASSPVRPGQGPSGNTIYF. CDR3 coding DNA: TGTGCCAGCAGTCCTGTAAGACCGGGACAGGGGCCCTCTGGAAACACCATATATTTT.

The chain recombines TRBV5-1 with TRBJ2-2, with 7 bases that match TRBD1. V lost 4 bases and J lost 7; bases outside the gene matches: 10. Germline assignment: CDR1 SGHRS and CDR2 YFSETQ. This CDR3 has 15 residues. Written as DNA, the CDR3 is TGCGCCAGCAGCGACGACAGGGTCGGCCGCGGGGAGCTGTTTTTT. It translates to CASSDDRVGRGELFF.

The CDR3 bases are TGTGCCAGCAGCTTACAGGGACAGTTAACAGATACGCAGTATTTT. The encoded protein is CASSLQGQLTDTQYF. The rearrangement links TRBV7-3 to TRBJ2-3, with 7 bases lining up with TRBD1. The CDR3 is 15 residues long. With 2 bases clipped from V and 3 bases from J, the junction kept 5 bases outside the gene matches. In germline, CDR1 is SGHTA, CDR2 FQGTGA. Drawing the rest from reference TRBV7-3 and TRBJ2-3, the complete variable domain is GAGVSQTPSNKVTEKGKYVELRCDPISGHTALYWYRQSLGQGPEFLIYFQGTGAADDSGLPNDRFFAVRPEGSVSTLKIQRTERGDSAVYLCASSLQGQLTDTQYFGPGTRLTVL.

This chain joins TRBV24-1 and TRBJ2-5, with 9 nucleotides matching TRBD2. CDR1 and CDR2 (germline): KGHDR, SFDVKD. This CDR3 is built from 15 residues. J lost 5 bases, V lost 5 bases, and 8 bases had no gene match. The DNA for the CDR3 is TGTGCCACCAGTGCTCGCGGGGGGGGCCAGGAGACCCAGTACTTC. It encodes CATSARGGGQETQYF.

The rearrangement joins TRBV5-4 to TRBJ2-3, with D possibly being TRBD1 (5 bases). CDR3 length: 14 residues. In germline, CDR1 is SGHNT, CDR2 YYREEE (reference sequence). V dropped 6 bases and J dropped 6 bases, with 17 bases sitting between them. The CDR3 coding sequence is TGTGCCAGCACCCGGACAATCATGCAGGATACGCAGTATTTT. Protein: CASTRTIMQDTQYF.

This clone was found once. CDR3 DNA sequence: TGTGCCAGCAGTTACTCCGGGGTAGGTGGCTACACCTTC. This codes for CASSYSGVGGYTF. The rearrangement joins TRBV6-2 or TRBV6-3 to TRBJ1-2, with unresolved D. With 0 bases removed from V and 7 bases from J, the gap between germline ends came to 9 bases. The germline V gene has CDR1 MNHEY and CDR2 SVGEGT. The CDR3 is 13 residues long.

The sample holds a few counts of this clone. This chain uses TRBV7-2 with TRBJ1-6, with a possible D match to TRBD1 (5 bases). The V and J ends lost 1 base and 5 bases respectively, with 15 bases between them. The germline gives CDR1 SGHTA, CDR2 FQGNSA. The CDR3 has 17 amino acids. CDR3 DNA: TGTGCCAGCAGCTTAGGCGCGGGGCGCAGGAATAATTCACCCCTCCACTTT. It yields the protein CASSLGAGRRNNSPLHF.

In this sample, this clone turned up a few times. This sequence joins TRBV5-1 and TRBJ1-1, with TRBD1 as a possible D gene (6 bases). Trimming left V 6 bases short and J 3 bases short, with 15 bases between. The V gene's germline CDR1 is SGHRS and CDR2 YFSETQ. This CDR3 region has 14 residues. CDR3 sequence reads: CASKVEGHYTEAFF. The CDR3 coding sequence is TGCGCCAGCAAGGTCGAGGGACACTACACTGAAGCTTTCTTT. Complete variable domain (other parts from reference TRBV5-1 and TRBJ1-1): KAGVTQTPRYLIKTRGQQVTLSCSPISGHRSVSWYQQTPGQGLQFLFEYFSETQRNKGNFPGRFSGRQFSNSRSEMNVSTLELGDSALYLCASKVEGHYTEAFFGQGTRLTVV.

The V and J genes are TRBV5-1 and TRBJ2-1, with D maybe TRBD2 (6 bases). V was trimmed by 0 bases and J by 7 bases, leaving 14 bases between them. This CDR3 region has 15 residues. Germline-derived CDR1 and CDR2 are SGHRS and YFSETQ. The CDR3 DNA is TGCGCCAGCAGCTTGGGTGGGGGGATCGATAATGAGCAGTTCTTC. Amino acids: CASSLGGGIDNEQFF. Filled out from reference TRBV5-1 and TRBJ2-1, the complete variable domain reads KAGVTQTPRYLIKTRGQQVTLSCSPISGHRSVSWYQQTPGQGLQFLFEYFSETQRNKGNFPGRFSGRQFSNSRSEMNVSTLELGDSALYLCASSLGGGIDNEQFFGPGTRLTVL.

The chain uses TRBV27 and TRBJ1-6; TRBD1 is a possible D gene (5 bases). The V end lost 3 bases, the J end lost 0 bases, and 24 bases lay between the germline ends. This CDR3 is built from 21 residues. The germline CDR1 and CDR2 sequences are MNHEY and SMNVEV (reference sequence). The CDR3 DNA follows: TGTGCCAGCAGTTTGGGCTTGCGCGGGGACCTCCGAAGCTCCTATAATTCACCCCTCCACTTT. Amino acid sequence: CASSLGLRGDLRSSYNSPLHF.

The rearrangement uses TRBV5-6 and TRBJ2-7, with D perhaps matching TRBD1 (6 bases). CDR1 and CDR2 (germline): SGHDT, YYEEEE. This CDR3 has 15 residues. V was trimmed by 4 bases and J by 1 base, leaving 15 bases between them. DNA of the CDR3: TGTGCCAGCAGCCAAATCGACAGGAATTCCTACGAGCAGTACTTC. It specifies CASSQIDRNSYEQYF. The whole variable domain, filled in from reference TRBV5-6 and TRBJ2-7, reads DAGVTQSPTHLIKTRGQQVTLRCSPKSGHDTVSWYQQALGQGPQFIFQYYEEEERQRGNFPDRFSGHQFPNYSSELNVNALLLGDSALYLCASSQIDRNSYEQYFGPGTRLTVT.

The CDR3 DNA reads as TGCGCCAGCAGCCTTAGCGGGGGGACAATCTACAATGAGCAGTTCTTC. Its protein is CASSLSGGTIYNEQFF. The rearrangement links TRBV5-1 to TRBJ2-1; TRBD2 matches at 10 bases. V was pared by 4 bases and J by 3 bases, with 7 bases of the junction left unmatched. Germline V gene lookup returns CDR1 SGHRS and CDR2 YFSETQ. CDR3 length: 16 amino acids.

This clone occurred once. CDR3 nucleotide sequence: TGTGCCAGCAGACCCGACAGTCTCCAAGAGACCCAGTACTTC. It codes for CASRPDSLQETQYF. The chain recombines TRBV5-4 with TRBJ2-5, with a possible D match to TRBD1 (5 bases). The germline gives CDR1 SGHNT, CDR2 YYREEE (reference sequence). V was trimmed by 5 bases and J by 1 base, leaving 12 bases between them. CDR3 length equals 14 residues.

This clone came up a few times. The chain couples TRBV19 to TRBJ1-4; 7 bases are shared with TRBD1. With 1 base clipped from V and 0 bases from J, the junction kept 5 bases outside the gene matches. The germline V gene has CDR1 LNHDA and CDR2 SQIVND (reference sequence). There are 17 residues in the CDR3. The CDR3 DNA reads TGTGCCAGTAGTATAGGCAGGGGGGAAACAACTAATGAAAAACTGTTTTTT. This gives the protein CASSIGRGETTNEKLFF. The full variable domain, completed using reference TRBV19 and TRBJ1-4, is DGGITQSPKYLFRKEGQNVTLSCEQNLNHDAMYWYRQDPGQGLRLIYYSQIVNDFQKGDIAEGYSVSREKKESFPLTVTSAQKNPTAFYLCASSIGRGETTNEKLFFGSGTQLSVL.

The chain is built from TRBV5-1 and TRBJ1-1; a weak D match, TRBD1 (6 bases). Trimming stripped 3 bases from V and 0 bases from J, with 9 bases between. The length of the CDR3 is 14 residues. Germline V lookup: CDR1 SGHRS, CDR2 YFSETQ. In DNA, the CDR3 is TGCGCCAGCAGCTCAGGGGCCGTGAACACTGAAGCTTTCTTT. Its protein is CASSSGAVNTEAFF. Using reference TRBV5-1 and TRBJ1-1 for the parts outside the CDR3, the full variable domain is KAGVTQTPRYLIKTRGQQVTLSCSPISGHRSVSWYQQTPGQGLQFLFEYFSETQRNKGNFPGRFSGRQFSNSRSEMNVSTLELGDSALYLCASSSGAVNTEAFFGQGTRLTVV.

CDR3 in DNA: TGTGCCAGCAGTGGCCTTAGCGGTCGTGGCAATGAGCAGTTCTTC. Residues: CASSGLSGRGNEQFF. The chain uses TRBV2 and TRBJ2-1; perhaps TRBD2 as D (6 bases). Trimming took off 4 bases at V and 6 bases at J, with 16 bases between the two ends. Per germline, CDR1 SNHLY and CDR2 FYNNEI. The CDR3 covers 15 residues.

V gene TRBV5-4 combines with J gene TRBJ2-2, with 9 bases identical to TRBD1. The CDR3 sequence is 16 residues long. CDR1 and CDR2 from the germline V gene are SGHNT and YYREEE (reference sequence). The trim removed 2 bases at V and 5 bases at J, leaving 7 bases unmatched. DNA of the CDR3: TGTGCCAGCAGCTTTCAGCCGGGACAGGGAACCGGGGAGCTGTTTTTT. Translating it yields CASSFQPGQGTGELFF.

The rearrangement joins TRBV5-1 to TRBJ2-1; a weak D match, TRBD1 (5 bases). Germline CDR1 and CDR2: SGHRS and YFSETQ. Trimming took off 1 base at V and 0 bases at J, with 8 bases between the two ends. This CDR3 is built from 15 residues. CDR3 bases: TGCGCCAGCAGCTTGAAAGGGGACTCCTACAATGAGCAGTTCTTC. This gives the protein CASSLKGDSYNEQFF.

The CDR3 reads CASSPGQGVFGGYTF. In DNA, the CDR3 is TGTGCCAGCAGCCCAGGACAGGGGGTTTTCGGTGGCTACACCTTC. This rearrangement joins TRBV13 to TRBJ1-2; 10 positions match TRBD1. Germline V gene sequence: CDR1 PRHDT, CDR2 FYEKMQ (reference sequence). This CDR3 has 15 amino acids. V gave up 5 bases and J gave up 7 bases; unmatched junction bases: 10. Full variable domain (outside the CDR3, taken from reference TRBV13 and TRBJ1-2): AAGVIQSPRHLIKEKRETATLKCYPIPRHDTVYWYQQGPGQDPQFLISFYEKMQSDKGSIPDRFSAQQFSDYHSELNMSSLELGDSALYFCASSPGQGVFGGYTFGSGTRLTVV.

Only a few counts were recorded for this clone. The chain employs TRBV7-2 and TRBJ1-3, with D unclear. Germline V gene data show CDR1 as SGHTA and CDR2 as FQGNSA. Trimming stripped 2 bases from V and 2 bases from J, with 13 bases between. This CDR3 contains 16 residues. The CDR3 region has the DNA TGTGCCAGCAGCTTATCCTCCGGGTCAACTGGAAACACCATATATTTT. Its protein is CASSLSSGSTGNTIYF.